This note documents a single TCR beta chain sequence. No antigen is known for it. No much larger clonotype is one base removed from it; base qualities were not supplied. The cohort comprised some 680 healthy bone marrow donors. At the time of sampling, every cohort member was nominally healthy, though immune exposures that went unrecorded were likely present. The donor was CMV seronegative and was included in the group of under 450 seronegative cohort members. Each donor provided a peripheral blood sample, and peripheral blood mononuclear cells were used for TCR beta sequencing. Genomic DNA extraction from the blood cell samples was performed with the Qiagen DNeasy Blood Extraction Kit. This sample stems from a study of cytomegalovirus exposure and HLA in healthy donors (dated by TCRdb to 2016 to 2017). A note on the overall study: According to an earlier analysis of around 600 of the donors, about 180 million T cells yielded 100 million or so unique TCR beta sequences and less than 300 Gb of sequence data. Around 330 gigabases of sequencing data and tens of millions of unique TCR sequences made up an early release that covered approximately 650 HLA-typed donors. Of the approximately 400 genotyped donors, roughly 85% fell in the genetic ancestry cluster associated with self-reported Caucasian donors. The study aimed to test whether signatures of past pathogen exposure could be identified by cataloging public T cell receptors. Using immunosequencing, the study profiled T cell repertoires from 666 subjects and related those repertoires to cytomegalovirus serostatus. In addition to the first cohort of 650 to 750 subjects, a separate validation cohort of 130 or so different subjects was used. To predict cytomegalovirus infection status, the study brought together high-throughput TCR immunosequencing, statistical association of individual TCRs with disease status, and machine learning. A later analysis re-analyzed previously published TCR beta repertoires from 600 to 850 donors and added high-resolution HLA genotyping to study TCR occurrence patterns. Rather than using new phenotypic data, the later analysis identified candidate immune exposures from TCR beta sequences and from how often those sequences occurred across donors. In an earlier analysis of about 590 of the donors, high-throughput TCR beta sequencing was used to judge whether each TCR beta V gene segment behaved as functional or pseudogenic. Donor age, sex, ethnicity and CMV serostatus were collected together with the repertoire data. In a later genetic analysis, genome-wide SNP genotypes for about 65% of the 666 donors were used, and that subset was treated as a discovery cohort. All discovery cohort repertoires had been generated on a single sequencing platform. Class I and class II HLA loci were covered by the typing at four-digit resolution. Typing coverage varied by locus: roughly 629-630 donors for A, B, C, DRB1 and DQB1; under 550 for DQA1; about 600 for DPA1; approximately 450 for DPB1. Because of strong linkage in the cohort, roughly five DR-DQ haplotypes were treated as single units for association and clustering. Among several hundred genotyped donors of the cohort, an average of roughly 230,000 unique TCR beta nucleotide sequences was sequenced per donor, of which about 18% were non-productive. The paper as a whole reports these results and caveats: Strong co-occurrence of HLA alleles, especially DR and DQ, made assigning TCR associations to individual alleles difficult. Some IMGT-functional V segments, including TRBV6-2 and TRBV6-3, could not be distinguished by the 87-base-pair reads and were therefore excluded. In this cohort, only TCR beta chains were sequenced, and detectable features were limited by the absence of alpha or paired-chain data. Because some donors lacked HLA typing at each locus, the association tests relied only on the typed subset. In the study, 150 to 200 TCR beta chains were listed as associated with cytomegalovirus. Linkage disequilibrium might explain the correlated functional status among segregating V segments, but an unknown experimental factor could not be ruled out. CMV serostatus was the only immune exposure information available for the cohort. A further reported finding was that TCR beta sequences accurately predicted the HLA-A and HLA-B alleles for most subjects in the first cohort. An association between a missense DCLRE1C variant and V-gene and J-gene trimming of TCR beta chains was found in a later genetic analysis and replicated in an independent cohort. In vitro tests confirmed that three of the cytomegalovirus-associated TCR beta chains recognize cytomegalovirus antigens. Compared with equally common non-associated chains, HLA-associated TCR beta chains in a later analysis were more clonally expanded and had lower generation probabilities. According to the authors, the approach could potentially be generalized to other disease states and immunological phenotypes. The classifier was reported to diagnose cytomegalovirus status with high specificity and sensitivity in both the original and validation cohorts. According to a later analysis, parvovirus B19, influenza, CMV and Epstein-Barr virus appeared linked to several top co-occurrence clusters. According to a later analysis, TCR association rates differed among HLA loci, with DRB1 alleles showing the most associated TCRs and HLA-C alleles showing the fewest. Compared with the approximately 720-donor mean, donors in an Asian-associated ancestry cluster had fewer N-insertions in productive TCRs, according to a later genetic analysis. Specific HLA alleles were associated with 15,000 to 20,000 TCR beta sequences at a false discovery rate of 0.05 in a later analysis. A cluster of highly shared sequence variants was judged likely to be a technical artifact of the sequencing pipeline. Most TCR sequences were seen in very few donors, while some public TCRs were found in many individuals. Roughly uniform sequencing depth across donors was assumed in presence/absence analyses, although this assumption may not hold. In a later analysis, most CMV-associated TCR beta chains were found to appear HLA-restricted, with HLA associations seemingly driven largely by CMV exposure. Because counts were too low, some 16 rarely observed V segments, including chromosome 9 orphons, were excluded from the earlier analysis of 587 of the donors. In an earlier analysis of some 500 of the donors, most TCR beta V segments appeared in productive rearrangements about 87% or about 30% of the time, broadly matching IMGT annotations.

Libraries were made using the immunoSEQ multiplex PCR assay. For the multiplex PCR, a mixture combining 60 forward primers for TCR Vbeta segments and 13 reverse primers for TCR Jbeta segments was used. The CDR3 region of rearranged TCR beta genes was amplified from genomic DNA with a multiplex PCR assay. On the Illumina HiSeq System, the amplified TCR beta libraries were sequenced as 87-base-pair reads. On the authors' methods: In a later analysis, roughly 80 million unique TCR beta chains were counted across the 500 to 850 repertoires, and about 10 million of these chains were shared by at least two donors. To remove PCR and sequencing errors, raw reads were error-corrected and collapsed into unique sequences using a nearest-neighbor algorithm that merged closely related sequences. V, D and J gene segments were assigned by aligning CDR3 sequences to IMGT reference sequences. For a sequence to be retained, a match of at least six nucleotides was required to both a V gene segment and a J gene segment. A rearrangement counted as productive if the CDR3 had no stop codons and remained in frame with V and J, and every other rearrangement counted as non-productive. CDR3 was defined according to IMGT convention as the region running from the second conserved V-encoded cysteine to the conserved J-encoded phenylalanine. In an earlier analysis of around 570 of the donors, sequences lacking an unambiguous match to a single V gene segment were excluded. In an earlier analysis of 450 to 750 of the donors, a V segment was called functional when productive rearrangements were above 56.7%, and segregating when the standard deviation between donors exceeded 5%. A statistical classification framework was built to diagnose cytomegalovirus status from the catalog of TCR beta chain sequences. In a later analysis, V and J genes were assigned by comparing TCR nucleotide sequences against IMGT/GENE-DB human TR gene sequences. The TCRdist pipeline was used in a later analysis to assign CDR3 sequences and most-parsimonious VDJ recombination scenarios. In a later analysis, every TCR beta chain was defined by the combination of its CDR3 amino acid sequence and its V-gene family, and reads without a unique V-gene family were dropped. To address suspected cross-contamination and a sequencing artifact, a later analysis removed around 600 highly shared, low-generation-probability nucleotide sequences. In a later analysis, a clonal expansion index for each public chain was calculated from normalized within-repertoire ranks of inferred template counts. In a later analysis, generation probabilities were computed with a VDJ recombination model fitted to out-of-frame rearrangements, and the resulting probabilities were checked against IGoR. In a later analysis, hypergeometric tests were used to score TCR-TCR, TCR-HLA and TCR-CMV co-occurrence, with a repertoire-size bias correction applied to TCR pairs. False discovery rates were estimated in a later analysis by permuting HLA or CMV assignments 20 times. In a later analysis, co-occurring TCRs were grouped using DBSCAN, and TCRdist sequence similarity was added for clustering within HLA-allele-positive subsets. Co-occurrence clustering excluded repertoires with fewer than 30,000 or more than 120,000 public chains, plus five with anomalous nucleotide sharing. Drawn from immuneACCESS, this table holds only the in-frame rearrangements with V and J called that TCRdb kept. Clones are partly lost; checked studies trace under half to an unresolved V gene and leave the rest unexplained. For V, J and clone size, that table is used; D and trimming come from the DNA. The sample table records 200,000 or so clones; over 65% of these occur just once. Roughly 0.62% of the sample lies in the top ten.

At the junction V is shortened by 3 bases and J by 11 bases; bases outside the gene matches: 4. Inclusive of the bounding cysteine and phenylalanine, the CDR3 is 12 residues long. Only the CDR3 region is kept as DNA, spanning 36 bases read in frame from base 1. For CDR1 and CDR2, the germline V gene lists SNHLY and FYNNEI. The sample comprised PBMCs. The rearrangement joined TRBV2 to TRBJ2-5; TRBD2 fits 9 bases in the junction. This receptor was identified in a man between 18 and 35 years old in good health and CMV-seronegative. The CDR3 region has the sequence CASSDRREGQYF. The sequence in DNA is TGTGCCAGCAGTGATAGGCGGGAGGGGCAGTACTTC.